These T cell receptor beta chains were read from a single sample in a study of CD8 T cells in acute hepatitis C reinfection. Data came from immunoSEQ multiplex PCR; TCRdb stores just in-frame clones and leaves some out. The repertoire holds 38,000 or so clones, with approximately 87% as singletons. The sample taken for sequencing was naive CD8+ T cells from PBMCs. Source of these receptors: a man under 40 with chronic hepatitis C. CDR3s include the opening cysteine and the closing phenylalanine or tryptophan. The order of the fields is V gene, J gene, clone size, D gene, CDR3 DNA, CDR3 protein. A D gene is named only where the DNA matches it firmly. The size of a clone is reported for some rows only, either as once, few or many, or as a class for expanded clones.

>TRBV27|TRBJ2-7|-|-
TGTGCCAGCAGTTTATCCACCTCCTCCTACGAGCAGTACTTC
CASSLSTSSYEQYF
>TRBV5-6|TRBJ1-5|-|TRBD1
TGTGCCAGCAGCCACCGGGACAGGGGTAATCAGCCCCAGCATTTT
CASSHRDRGNQPQHF
>TRBV6-5|TRBJ1-1|-|-
TGTGCCAGCAGGCCAGGGCCCACTGAAGCTTTCTTT
CASRPGPTEAFF
>TRBV9|TRBJ2-7|-|TRBD1
TGTGCCAGCAGCGCCACCGGGACAGCCAGCTACGAGCAGTACTTC
CASSATGTASYEQYF
>TRBV29-1|TRBJ2-2|-|-
TGCAGCGTTAGGATAGACGGGGAGCTGTTTTTT
CSVRIDGELFF
>TRBV9|TRBJ2-3|-|TRBD2
TGTGCCAGCAGCGGGGGTGGACTAGCAGGTGATACGCAGTATTTT
CASSGGGLAGDTQYF
>TRBV7-3|TRBJ1-2|few|TRBD1
TGTGCCAGCAGCCTCGGGACAGGGAATGGCTACACCTTC
CASSLGTGNGYTF
>TRBV19|TRBJ2-7|-|-
TGTGCCAGTAGTGCCGGGTCTACCTACGAGCAGTACTTC
CASSAGSTYEQYF
>TRBV11-2|TRBJ2-7|-|-
TGTGCCAGCAGCAACCCCGGGATAGGACTCTACGAGCAGTACTTC
CASSNPGIGLYEQYF
>TRBV13|TRBJ2-3|-|TRBD1
TGTGCCAGCAGCCGACCCGACAGGGTAACAGATACGCAGTATTTT
CASSRPDRVTDTQYF
>TRBV4-2|TRBJ1-5|few|TRBD1
TGTGCCAGCAGCCAAGAGAGCCCACAGGGGGCTAACAATCAGCCCCAGCATTTT
CASSQESPQGANNQPQHF
>TRBV14|TRBJ2-7|-|-
TGTGCCAGCAGCCAAGGGGGGTTCTACGAGCAGTACTTC
CASSQGGFYEQYF
>TRBV19|TRBJ1-2|-|-
TGTGCCAGTAGTTCCCTCGGAGGGATCGGCTACACCTTC
CASSSLGGIGYTF
>TRBV4-1|TRBJ2-1|-|-
TGCGCCAGCAGCCCGGTAGGGGGGACGGAAATTCAGTTCTTC
CASSPVGGTEIQFF
>TRBV12-5|TRBJ1-5|-|-
TGTGCTAGTGGTAAAACAGGGCCCAATCAGCCCCAGCATTTT
CASGKTGPNQPQHF
>TRBV19|TRBJ2-7|-|TRBD2
TGTGCCAGTAGTATTAAACTAGCGGGGGGGAACTACGAGCAGTACTTC
CASSIKLAGGNYEQYF
>TRBV10-3|TRBJ2-7|-|-
TGTGCCATCAGTGAGGTACAGGGATCCTACGAGCAGTACTTC
CAISEVQGSYEQYF
>TRBV5-6|TRBJ2-7|-|-
TGTGCCAGCAGCCTTGCAGGGTCTCCCTACGAGCAGTACTTC
CASSLAGSPYEQYF
>TRBV15|TRBJ2-2|-|-
TGTGCCACCAGCAGAGCCTCCGGGACGGCCAGTGCCGGGGAGCTGTTTTTT
CATSRASGTASAGELFF
>TRBV4-2|TRBJ1-2|-|TRBD1
TGTGCCAGCAGCCAAGATAGCCAGGGGGCTAGAAATGGCTACACCTTC
CASSQDSQGARNGYTF
>TRBV11-2|TRBJ1-1|few|-
TGTGCCAGCAGCAACCCCTGGACAGCTAACACTGAAGCTTTCTTT
CASSNPWTANTEAFF
>TRBV11-2|TRBJ1-2|-|-
TGTGCCAGCAGCTTAGATATAGGATGGGGTTACACCTTC
CASSLDIGWGYTF
>TRBV27|TRBJ2-1|-|TRBD2
TGTGCCAGCAGTCCCGGTAGCGGGAGGGCTCCTTACAATGAGCAGTTCTTC
CASSPGSGRAPYNEQFF
>TRBV14|TRBJ1-1|once|TRBD1
TGTGCCAGCAGCCCATCGGACAGGGCGGACACTGAAGCTTTCTTT
CASSPSDRADTEAFF
>TRBV7-9|TRBJ1-2|-|-
TGTGCCAGCAGCTTAGCGCAGGGGTATGGCTACACCTTC
CASSLAQGYGYTF
>TRBV27|TRBJ1-1|few|-
TGTGCCAGCAGAAACGAGGGGAACACTGAAGCTTTCTTT
CASRNEGNTEAFF